This is a list of T cell receptor beta chains from one sample in a study of blood T cell repertoires in COVID-19. TCRdb keeps only in-frame clones here, not all; method: immunoSEQ multiplex PCR. The repertoire includes 300,000 to 350,000 clones, roughly 87% of them detected once, and 3.5% to 4% sits in the top ten. The sequencing input was peripheral blood. Receptors originate from a woman in her fifties or sixties with COVID-19, enrolled during active disease. Each CDR3 is given with its conserved first and last residue. The D gene is left open where the match is weak. Part of the rows lack a size; the others show once, few, many or a class for expanded clones.

D gene	clone size	V gene	J gene	CDR3 protein	CDR3 DNA
NA	NA	TRBV28	TRBJ1-1	CASSLILGQAFF	TGTGCCAGCAGTTTAATTCTGGGGCAAGCTTTCTTT
NA	few	TRBV30	TRBJ1-1	CAWSWRGDTEAFF	TGTGCCTGGAGTTGGCGGGGGGACACTGAAGCTTTCTTT
NA	NA	TRBV6-2/TRBV6-3	TRBJ1-5	CASSYGGVGNQPQHF	TGTGCCAGCAGTTACGGGGGGGTTGGCAATCAGCCCCAGCATTTT
NA	NA	TRBV19	TRBJ1-2	CASRQDLNYGYTF	TGTGCCAGTAGACAGGACCTTAACTATGGCTACACCTTC
NA	few	TRBV5-1	TRBJ1-2	CASSLAQGGPYGYTF	TGCGCCAGCAGCTTGGCCCAGGGTGGACCCTATGGCTACACCTTC
NA	NA	TRBV6-5	TRBJ2-7	CASVPGSSYEQYF	TGTGCCAGCGTCCCAGGAAGCTCCTACGAGCAGTACTTC
NA	NA	TRBV7-3	TRBJ2-3	CASSLIAASTDTQYF	TGTGCCAGCAGCTTAATCGCGGCTAGCACAGATACGCAGTATTTT
NA	NA	TRBV11-2	TRBJ1-4	CASSFGQGGEKLFF	NA
NA	NA	TRBV27	TRBJ2-5	CASSPRSGETQYF	TGTGCCAGCAGCCCTAGGAGCGGGGAGACCCAGTACTTC
NA	NA	TRBV2	TRBJ1-1	CASSEKSTDPEAFF	TGTGCCAGCAGTGAAAAGTCGACAGATCCTGAAGCTTTCTTT
NA	NA	TRBV28	TRBJ1-5	CASTNYREWQPQHF	TGTGCCAGCACCAACTACAGGGAATGGCAGCCCCAGCATTTT
TRBD1	NA	TRBV3-1/TRBV3-2	TRBJ1-6	CASSQDNRGQAPLHF	TGTGCCAGCAGCCAAGATAACAGGGGGCAGGCACCCCTCCACTTT
TRBD1	NA	TRBV30	TRBJ2-2	CAWSVPGQGAAGELFF	TGTGCCTGGAGTGTACCGGGACAGGGGGCGGCCGGGGAGCTGTTTTTT
TRBD1	NA	TRBV5-1	TRBJ1-5	CASSLEGTGGNQPQHF	TGCGCCAGCAGCTTGGAAGGGACAGGGGGCAATCAGCCCCAGCATTTT
NA	NA	TRBV11-2	TRBJ2-5	CASSLVIDRQETQYF	TGTGCCAGCAGCTTAGTAATCGACAGACAAGAGACCCAGTACTTC
NA	NA	TRBV7-2	TRBJ2-3	CASSPTGRTQYF	TGTGCCAGCAGCCCAACAGGTCGCACGCAGTATTTT
NA	once	TRBV28	TRBJ1-1	CASSIRVEAFF	TGTGCCAGCAGTATCAGGGTAGAAGCTTTCTTT
NA	NA	TRBV4-1	TRBJ1-6	CASSRTDIGSNYNSPLHF	TGCGCCAGCAGCCGGACCGATATTGGGAGTAACTATAATTCACCCCTCCACTTT